Following are 8 T cell receptor beta chains from one sample sequenced in a study of cytomegalovirus exposure and HLA in healthy donors. Generated by immunoSEQ multiplex PCR, the TCRdb table keeps only in-frame clones and is missing some. The data show about 200,000 clones, with around four fifths seen just once and around 5.6% held by the top ten. Sequenced: PBMCs. The receptor source for this set is a woman aged 18 to 35 in good health and CMV-seronegative.

The chain is built from TRBV7-8 and TRBJ1-3, with D unclear. The CDR3 consists of 15 residues. Trimming left V 0 bases short and J 1 base short, with 7 bases between. Germline V gene data show CDR1 as SGHVS and CDR2 as FQNEAQ. The CDR3 DNA follows: TGTGCCAGCAGCTTAGCGAGGGTTTCTGGAAACACCATATATTTT. Translating it yields CASSLARVSGNTIYF.

This sequence joins TRBV7-8 and TRBJ2-6, with 7 bases fitting TRBD1. In germline, CDR1 is SGHVS, CDR2 FQNEAQ. V trimming: 1 base; J trimming: 0 bases; junction bases outside the gene matches: 3. CDR3 length: 17 residues. The chain's CDR3 is CASSLGGQSSGANVLTF. In nucleotides, the CDR3 is TGTGCCAGCAGCTTAGGGGGACAGAGCTCTGGGGCCAACGTCCTGACTTTC.

This clone turned up a few times. The chain uses TRBV5-1 and TRBJ1-1; D is unclear. Looked up from germline, CDR1 is SGHRS and CDR2 is YFSETQ. Trimming pared 4 bases from V and 6 bases from J, leaving 10 bases between. This CDR3 spans 12 amino acids. The CDR3 region has the DNA TGCGCCAGCAGCGAGGTCGGATCTGAAGCTTTCTTT. Its protein product is CASSEVGSEAFF. The full variable domain, its missing parts supplied by reference TRBV5-1 and TRBJ1-1, is KAGVTQTPRYLIKTRGQQVTLSCSPISGHRSVSWYQQTPGQGLQFLFEYFSETQRNKGNFPGRFSGRQFSNSRSEMNVSTLELGDSALYLCASSEVGSEAFFGQGTRLTVV.

The DNA for the CDR3 is TGTGCCAGCAGTGGGGGGGGGCAGGGACATCAGCCCCAGCATTTT. It encodes CASSGGGQGHQPQHF. V usage is TRBV2 and J usage is TRBJ1-5; D might be TRBD1 (6 bases). With 4 bases removed from V and 5 bases from J, the gap between germline ends came to 15 bases. Germline assignment: CDR1 SNHLY and CDR2 FYNNEI. The CDR3 sequence is 15 residues long.

This rearrangement joins TRBV5-4 to TRBJ1-2, with unresolved D. V was cut by 2 bases and J by 8 bases, with 13 bases left in between. This CDR3 has 13 residues. CDR1 and CDR2 from the germline V gene are SGHNT and YYREEE (reference sequence). CDR3 loop: CASSLMPADGYTF. DNA of the CDR3: TGTGCCAGCAGCTTAATGCCAGCGGACGGCTACACCTTC.

The rearrangement uses TRBV5-1 and TRBJ1-6; D ambiguous. Trimming stripped 0 bases from V and 6 bases from J, with 19 bases between. Germline loops: CDR1 SGHRS, CDR2 YFSETQ. The CDR3 runs 18 residues. CDR3 in DNA: TGCGCCAGCAGCTTGGCCGTGACGGCAGCCCCCGGTAATTCACCCCTCCACTTT. It yields the protein CASSLAVTAAPGNSPLHF. Full variable domain (missing parts from reference TRBV5-1 and TRBJ1-6): KAGVTQTPRYLIKTRGQQVTLSCSPISGHRSVSWYQQTPGQGLQFLFEYFSETQRNKGNFPGRFSGRQFSNSRSEMNVSTLELGDSALYLCASSLAVTAAPGNSPLHFGNGTRLTVT.

The V gene is TRBV16, the J gene TRBJ2-2; D is unclear. The CDR3 contains 14 residues. The germline CDR1 and CDR2 sequences are KGHSY and FQNENV. Trimming removed 3 bases at V and 2 bases at J, with 7 bases between. The CDR3 DNA reads TGTGCCAGCAGCCATCGAGCTAACACCGGGGAGCTGTTTTTT. Translation: CASSHRANTGELFF.

V usage is TRBV5-1 and J usage is TRBJ2-4; 9 bases map to TRBD1. The CDR3 spans 15 residues. The germline CDR1 and CDR2 sequences are SGHRS and YFSETQ. V dropped 5 bases and J dropped 7; count of bases not matched to a gene: 10. In nucleotides, the CDR3 is TGCGCCAGCAGGGATCGGGACAGGGCTTTGAACATTCAGTACTTC. Protein product: CASRDRDRALNIQYF.